This T cell receptor (beta chain) was observed in a study of shared clonotypes between healthy human individuals. As for the study in general: Each donor's CD8 memory used one plate, CD8 naive two, each CD4 subset three.

As for this clone: The antigen remains undetermined.

Trimming removed 5 bases from V and 5 bases from J; junction bases left unmatched: 21. There are 20 residues in the CDR3. Germline V CDR1 and CDR2: SGHNT, YENEEA. Repertoires were generated with immunoSEQ multiplex PCR, while TCRdb's copy carries only in-frame clones and drops some. The data show approximately 350,000 clones, with roughly 96% seen just once and around 0.3% held by the top ten. General study points: Shared across several donors were roughly 5% of the naive CD4 clonotypes.

The material sequenced was memory CD8+ T cells sorted from blood. Subset denoted: CD45RO+ cells pooled with CCR7-negative TemRA cells. The J gene is TRBJ2-1, the V gene TRBV11-3, with TRBD2 matching 10 bases. This clonotype was sampled from a man aged 30 to 45 in good health. CDR3 residues: CASSVSSGSPPFRPDNEQFF. For the CDR3, the DNA is TGTGCCAGCAGCGTATCTAGCGGGAGCCCTCCTTTCCGGCCAGACAATGAGCAGTTCTTC. Combining the CDR3 with reference TRBV11-3 and TRBJ2-1 gives the whole variable domain EAGVVQSPRYKIIEKKQPVAFWCNPISGHNTLYWYLQNLGQGPELLIRYENEEAVDDSQLPKDRFSAERLKGVDSTLKIQPAELGDSAVYLCASSVSSGSPPFRPDNEQFFGPGTRLTVL.